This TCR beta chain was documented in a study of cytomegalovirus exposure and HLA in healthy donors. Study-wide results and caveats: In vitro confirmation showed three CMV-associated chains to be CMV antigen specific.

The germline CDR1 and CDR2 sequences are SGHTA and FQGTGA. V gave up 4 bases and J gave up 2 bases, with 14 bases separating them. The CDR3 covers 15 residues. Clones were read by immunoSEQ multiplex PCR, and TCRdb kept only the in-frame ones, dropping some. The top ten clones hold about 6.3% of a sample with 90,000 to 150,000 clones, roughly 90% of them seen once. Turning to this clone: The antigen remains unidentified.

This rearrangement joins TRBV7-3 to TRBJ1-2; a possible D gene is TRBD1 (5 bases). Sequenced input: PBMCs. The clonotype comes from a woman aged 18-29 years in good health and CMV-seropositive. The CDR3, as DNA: TGTGCCAGCAGCTCCCTCCGGGGGGAGAACTATGGCTACACCTTC. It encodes CASSSLRGENYGYTF.